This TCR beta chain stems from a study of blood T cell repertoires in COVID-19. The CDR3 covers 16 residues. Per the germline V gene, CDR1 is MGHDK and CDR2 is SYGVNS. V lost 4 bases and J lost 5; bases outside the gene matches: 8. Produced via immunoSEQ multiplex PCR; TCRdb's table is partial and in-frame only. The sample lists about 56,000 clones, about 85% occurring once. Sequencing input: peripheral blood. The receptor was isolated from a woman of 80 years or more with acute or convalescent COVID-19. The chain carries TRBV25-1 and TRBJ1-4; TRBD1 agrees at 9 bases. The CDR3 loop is CASSVPPGQGNEKLFF. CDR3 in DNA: TGTGCCAGCAGTGTCCCCCCGGGACAGGGAAATGAAAAACTGTTTTTT.